This T cell receptor beta chain emerged from a study of cytomegalovirus exposure and HLA in healthy donors. Points on this clone: The antigen remains unidentified.

The junction had 7 bases not matched to a gene; V was cut back by 2 bases and J by 4 bases. This CDR3 has 16 amino acids. CDR1 and CDR2 (germline): SGHNT, YYREEE (reference sequence). The study, taken as a whole, reports: Available immune exposure information covered CMV serostatus only.

PCR involved 60 Vbeta and 13 Jbeta primers. Sequencing was performed with immunoSEQ multiplex PCR; in TCRdb, only in-frame clones are kept and a portion is missing. The repertoire holds about 130,000 clones, with around 79% as singletons. The sequenced sample was PBMCs. This sequence joins TRBV5-4 and TRBJ1-5, with 9 bases lining up with TRBD1. The sequence derives from a man aged 35 to 55 in good health and CMV-seropositive. This chain's CDR3 is CASSFYTGGGNQPQHF. The CDR3 DNA sequence: TGTGCCAGCAGCTTTTACACAGGGGGCGGGAATCAGCCCCAGCATTTT.